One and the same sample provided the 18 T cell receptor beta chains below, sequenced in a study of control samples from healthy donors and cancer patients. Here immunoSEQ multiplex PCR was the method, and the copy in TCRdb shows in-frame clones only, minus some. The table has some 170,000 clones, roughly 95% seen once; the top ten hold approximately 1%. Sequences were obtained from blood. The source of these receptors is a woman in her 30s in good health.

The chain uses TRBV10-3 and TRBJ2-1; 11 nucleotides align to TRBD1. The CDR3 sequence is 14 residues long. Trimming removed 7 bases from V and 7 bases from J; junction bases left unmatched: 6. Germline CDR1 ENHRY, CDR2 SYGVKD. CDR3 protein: CAINGQGAGNEQFF. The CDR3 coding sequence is TGTGCCATCAACGGACAGGGGGCTGGGAATGAGCAGTTCTTC.

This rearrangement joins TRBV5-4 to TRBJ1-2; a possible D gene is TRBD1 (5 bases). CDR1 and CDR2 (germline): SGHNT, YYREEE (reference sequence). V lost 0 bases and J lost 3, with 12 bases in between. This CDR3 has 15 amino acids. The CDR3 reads CASSLEAGFYYGYTF. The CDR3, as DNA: TGTGCCAGCAGCTTGGAGGCAGGGTTCTACTATGGCTACACCTTC. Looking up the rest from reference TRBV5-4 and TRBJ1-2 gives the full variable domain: ETGVTQSPTHLIKTRGQQVTLRCSSQSGHNTVSWYQQALGQGPQFIFQYYREEENGRGNFPPRFSGLQFPNYSSELNVNALELDDSALYLCASSLEAGFYYGYTFGSGTRLTVV.

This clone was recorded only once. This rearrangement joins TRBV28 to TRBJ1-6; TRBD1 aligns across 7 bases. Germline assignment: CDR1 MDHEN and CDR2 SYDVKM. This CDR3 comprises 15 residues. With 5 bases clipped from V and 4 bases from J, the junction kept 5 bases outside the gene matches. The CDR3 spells CASSMGTAYNSPLHF. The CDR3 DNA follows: TGTGCCAGCAGTATGGGGACAGCTTATAATTCACCCCTCCACTTT.

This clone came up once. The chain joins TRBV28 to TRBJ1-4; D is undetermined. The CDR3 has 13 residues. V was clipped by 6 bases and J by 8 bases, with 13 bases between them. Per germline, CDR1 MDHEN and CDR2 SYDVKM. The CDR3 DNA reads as TGTGCCAGCAGCCTCTTGGCGGGCGAAAAACTGTTTTTT. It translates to CASSLLAGEKLFF. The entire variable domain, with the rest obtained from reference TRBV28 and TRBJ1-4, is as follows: DVKVTQSSRYLVKRTGEKVFLECVQDMDHENMFWYRQDPGLGLRLIYFSYDVKMKEKGDIPEGYSVSREKKERFSLILESASTNQTSMYLCASSLLAGEKLFFGSGTQLSVL.

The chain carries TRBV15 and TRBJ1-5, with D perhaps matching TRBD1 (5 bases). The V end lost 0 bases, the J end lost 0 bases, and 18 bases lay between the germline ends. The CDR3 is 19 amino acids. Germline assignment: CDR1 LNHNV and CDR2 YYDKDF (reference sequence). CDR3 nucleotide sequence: TGTGCCACCAGCAGAGAACCCGGGACGGACTGGTATAGCAATCAGCCCCAGCATTTT. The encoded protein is CATSREPGTDWYSNQPQHF. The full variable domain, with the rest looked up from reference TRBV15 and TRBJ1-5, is DAMVIQNPRYQVTQFGKPVTLSCSQTLNHNVMYWYQQKSSQAPKLLFHYYDKDFNNEADTPDNFQSRRPNTSFCFLDIRSPGLGDTAMYLCATSREPGTDWYSNQPQHFGDGTRLSIL.

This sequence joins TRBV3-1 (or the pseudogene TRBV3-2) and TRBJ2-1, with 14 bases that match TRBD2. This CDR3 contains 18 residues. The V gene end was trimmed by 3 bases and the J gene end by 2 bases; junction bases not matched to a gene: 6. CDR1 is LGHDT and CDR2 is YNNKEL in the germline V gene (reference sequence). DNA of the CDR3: TGTGCCAGCAGCCAGGTTGGACTAGCGGGAGGCCCCTACAATGAGCAGTTCTTC. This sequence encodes CASSQVGLAGGPYNEQFF.

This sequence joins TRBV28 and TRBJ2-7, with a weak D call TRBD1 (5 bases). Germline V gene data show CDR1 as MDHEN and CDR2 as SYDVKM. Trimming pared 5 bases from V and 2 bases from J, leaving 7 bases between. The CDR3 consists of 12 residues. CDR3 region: CASSVGPYEQYF. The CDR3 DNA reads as TGTGCCAGCAGTGTGGGGCCCTACGAGCAGTACTTC. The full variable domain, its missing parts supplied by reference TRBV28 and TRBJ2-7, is DVKVTQSSRYLVKRTGEKVFLECVQDMDHENMFWYRQDPGLGLRLIYFSYDVKMKEKGDIPEGYSVSREKKERFSLILESASTNQTSMYLCASSVGPYEQYFGPGTRLTVT.

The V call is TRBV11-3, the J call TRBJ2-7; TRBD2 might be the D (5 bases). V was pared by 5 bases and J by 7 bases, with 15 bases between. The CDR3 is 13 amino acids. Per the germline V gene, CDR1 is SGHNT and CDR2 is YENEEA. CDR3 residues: CASSPGSSWEQYF. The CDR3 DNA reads TGTGCCAGCAGCCCGGGGAGTTCTTGGGAGCAGTACTTC.

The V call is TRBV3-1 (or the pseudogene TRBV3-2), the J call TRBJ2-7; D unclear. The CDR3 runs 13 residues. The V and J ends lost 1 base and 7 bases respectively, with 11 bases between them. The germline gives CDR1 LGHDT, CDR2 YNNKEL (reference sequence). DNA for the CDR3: TGTGCCAGCAGCCAAGTGTCCGCTAAGGAGCAGTACTTC. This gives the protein CASSQVSAKEQYF.

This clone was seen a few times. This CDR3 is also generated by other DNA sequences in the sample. The CDR3 reads CASSVSGGTYNEQFF. CDR3 bases: TGTGCCAGCAGCGTCTCCGGGGGGACCTACAATGAGCAGTTCTTC. The V and J genes are TRBV9 and TRBJ2-1, with 7 bases matching TRBD2. The CDR3 is 15 amino acids. Unmatched junction bases numbered 4, after V lost 2 bases and J lost 2 bases. The V gene's germline CDR1 is SGDLS and CDR2 YYNGEE.

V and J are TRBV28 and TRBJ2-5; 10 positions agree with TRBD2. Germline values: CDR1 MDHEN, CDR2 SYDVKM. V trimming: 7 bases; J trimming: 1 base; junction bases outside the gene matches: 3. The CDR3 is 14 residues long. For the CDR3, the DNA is TGTGCCAGCACCCTAGCGGGGGTCCAAGAGACCCAGTACTTC. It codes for CASTLAGVQETQYF.

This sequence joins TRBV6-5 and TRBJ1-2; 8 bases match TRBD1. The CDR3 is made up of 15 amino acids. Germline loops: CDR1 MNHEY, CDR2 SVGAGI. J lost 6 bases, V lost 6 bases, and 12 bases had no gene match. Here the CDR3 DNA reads TGTGCCAGCAGGCGGGGCAGGGGGCTGTTCGATGGCTACACCTTC. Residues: CASRRGRGLFDGYTF.

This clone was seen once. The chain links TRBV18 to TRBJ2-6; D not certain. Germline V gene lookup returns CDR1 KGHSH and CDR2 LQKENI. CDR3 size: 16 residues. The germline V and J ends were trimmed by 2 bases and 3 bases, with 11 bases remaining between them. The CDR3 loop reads CASSPNGFRGANVLTF. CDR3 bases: TGTGCCAGCTCACCAAATGGGTTTCGTGGGGCCAACGTCCTGACTTTC.

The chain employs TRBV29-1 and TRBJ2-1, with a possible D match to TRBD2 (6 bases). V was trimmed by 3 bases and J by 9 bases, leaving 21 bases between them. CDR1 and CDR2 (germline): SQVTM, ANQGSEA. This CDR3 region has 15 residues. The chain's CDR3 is CSVEGRERLYGEQFF. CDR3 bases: TGCAGCGTTGAGGGTCGGGAGAGGTTATACGGTGAGCAGTTCTTC.

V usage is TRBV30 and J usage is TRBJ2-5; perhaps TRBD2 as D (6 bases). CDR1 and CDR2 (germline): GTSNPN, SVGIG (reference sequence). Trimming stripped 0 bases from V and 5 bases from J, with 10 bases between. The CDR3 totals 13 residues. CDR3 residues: CAWSVGSQETQYF. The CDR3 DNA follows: TGTGCCTGGAGTGTCGGGAGTCAGGAGACCCAGTACTTC.

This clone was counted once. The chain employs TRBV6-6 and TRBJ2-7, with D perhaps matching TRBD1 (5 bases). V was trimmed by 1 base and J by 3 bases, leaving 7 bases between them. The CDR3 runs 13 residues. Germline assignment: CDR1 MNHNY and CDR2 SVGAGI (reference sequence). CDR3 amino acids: CASSYYQGYEQYF. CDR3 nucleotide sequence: TGTGCCAGCAGTTACTACCAGGGCTACGAGCAGTACTTC.

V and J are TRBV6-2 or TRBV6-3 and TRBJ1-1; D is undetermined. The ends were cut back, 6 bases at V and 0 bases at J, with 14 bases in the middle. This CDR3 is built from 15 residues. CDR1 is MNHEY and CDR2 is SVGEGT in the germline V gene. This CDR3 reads CASSPRGSMNTEAFF. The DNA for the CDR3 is TGTGCCAGCAGCCCGAGAGGTTCCATGAACACTGAAGCTTTCTTT.

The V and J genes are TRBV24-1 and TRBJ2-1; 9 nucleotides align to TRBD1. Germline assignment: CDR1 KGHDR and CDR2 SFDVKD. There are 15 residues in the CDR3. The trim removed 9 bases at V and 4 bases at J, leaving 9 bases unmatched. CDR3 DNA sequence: TGTGCCACCGCCCCGGGACAGGGCCCTTACAATGAGCAGTTCTTC. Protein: CATAPGQGPYNEQFF.